Listed here are 3 T cell receptor beta chains from one sample, sequenced in a study of T cell changes during pregnancy in multiple sclerosis. Libraries were prepared by immunoSEQ multiplex PCR; TCRdb keeps only in-frame clonotypes and omits some of them. The sample contains 50,000 to 75,000 clones, 75% to 95% of which appear only once. Sequencing used peripheral blood, obtained after pregnancy. These receptors all come from a female donor in good health, enrolled as a control in a pregnancy study.

This clone was seen a few times. V is TRBV4-2 and J is TRBJ1-2; 9 bases line up with TRBD1. Trimming removed 1 base from V and 3 bases from J; junction bases left unmatched: 0. Germline V lookup: CDR1 LGHNA, CDR2 YNFKEQ. This CDR3 is 14 amino acids long. The CDR3 here is CASSQGDRDYGYTF. The DNA for the CDR3 is TGTGCCAGCAGCCAAGGGGACAGGGACTATGGCTACACCTTC.

This chain connects TRBV6-5 to TRBJ1-1; 8 bases map to TRBD1. With V trimmed by 2 bases and J by 10 bases, 6 bases remained unmatched. This CDR3 is built from 13 residues. CDR1 is MNHEY and CDR2 is SVGAGI in the germline V gene. CDR3 loop: CASSYKDRERAFF. CDR3 in DNA: TGTGCCAGCAGTTACAAGGACAGGGAGAGAGCTTTCTTT.

The CDR3 protein is CASSVGLGLGNTIYF. CDR3 in DNA: TGTGCCAGCAGCGTAGGGTTGGGGCTTGGAAACACCATATATTTT. The chain recombines TRBV9 with TRBJ1-3, with a tentative D call TRBD1 (5 bases). Per the germline V gene, CDR1 is SGDLS and CDR2 is YYNGEE. V lost 0 bases and J lost 3, with 10 bases in between. The CDR3 is 15 amino acids.